This TCR beta chain emerged from a study of cytomegalovirus exposure and HLA in healthy donors. This CDR3 is built from 13 residues. Germline-derived CDR1 and CDR2 are MNHEY and SMNVEV (reference sequence). With V trimmed by 6 bases and J by 5 bases, 6 bases remained unmatched. Researchers ran the PCR with 60 Vbeta and 13 Jbeta primers. This table comes from immunoSEQ multiplex PCR, and its TCRdb copy is limited to in-frame clones, with some not included. The top ten hold around 3.7% of the sample, which has over 75,000 clones, roughly four fifths seen once. This chain links TRBV27 with TRBJ1-1; 7 bases are a match to TRBD1. This TCR was sampled from a man younger than 45 in good health and CMV-seropositive. Sequencing used PBMCs. Here the CDR3 DNA reads TGTGCCAGCAGCAGGGACAGAAAGACTGAAGCTTTCTTT. It encodes CASSRDRKTEAFF.